This record covers a single TCR beta chain. The antigen is undetermined. Within the sample, other DNA sequences also encode this same CDR3. Only in-frame clones appear in the TCRdb table, and some are missing; sequencing was by immunoSEQ multiplex PCR. Of some 180,000 clones listed, about 92% are singletons. The data are from a study of T cell responses to AZD1222 COVID-19 vaccine. Study results and limitations: The donors showed a predominance of white British ancestry and of females, with possible underestimation of clonal diversity. Spike-specific TCR depth and breadth grew after two AZD1222 doses. Seropositive AZD1222 recipients at baseline numbered only five or six. The peak T cell response came first, and repertoires were sampled only after it.

The receptor comes from an adult who received the MenACWY meningococcal vaccine as a control. The source was peripheral blood, collected 28 days after the second dose of the MenACWY control vaccine.

The CDR3 region has the DNA TGTGCCAGCAGCGTAGGTCCCCATCAGCCCCAGCATTTT. Translating gives CASSVGPHQPQHF. The gene calls are TRBV9 and TRBJ1-5; D not certain. CDR1 SGDLS and CDR2 YYNGEE come from the germline V gene. This CDR3 comprises 13 residues. Trimming removed 0 bases at V and 5 bases at J, with 6 bases between.